This T cell receptor beta chain was retrieved from a study of shared clonotypes between healthy human individuals. Clones were sequenced by immunoSEQ multiplex PCR, and TCRdb holds only the in-frame ones, with some missing. The profile shows 2,100,000 or so clones, roughly 95% of them singletons. Those who donated were healthy HIV-negative adults, with no recent acute infections or vaccinations reported. The ends were cut back, 8 bases at V and 4 bases at J, with 11 bases in the middle. Germline CDR1 and CDR2: MNHNS and SASEGT. This CDR3 region has 12 residues. The rearrangement links TRBV6-1 to TRBJ2-5, with no clear D. The sequence derives from a young man in good health. Sequenced sample: naive CD4+ T cells sorted from blood. As to subset: CD45RA+ positively selected. CDR3 residues: CASPRPRETQYF. CDR3 sequence (DNA): TGTGCCAGCCCCCGCCCGCGAGAGACCCAGTACTTC.